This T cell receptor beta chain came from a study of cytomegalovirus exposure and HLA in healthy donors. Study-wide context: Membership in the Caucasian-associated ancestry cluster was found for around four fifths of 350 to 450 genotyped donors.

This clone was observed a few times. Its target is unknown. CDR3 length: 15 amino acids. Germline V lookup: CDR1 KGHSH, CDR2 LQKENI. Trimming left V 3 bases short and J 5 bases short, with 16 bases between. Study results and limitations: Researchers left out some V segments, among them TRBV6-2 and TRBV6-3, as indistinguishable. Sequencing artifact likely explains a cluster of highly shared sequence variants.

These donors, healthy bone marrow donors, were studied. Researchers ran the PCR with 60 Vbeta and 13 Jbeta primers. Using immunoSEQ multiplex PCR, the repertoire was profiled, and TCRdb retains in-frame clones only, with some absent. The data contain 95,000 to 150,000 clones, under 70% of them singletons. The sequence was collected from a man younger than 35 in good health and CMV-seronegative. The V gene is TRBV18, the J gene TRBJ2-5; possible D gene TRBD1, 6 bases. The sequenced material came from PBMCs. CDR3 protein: CASSPYADSGETQYF. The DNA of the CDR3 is TGTGCCAGCTCACCTTACGCGGACAGTGGGGAGACCCAGTACTTC.